This record concerns one T cell receptor (beta chain) sequence. Trimming left V 5 bases short and J 7 bases short, with 12 bases between. Germline V gives CDR1 SGHAT, CDR2 FQDESV (reference sequence). This CDR3 has 13 residues. The entry originates in a study of blood T cell repertoires in COVID-19. Overall study context: T cells, B-cell-depleted T cells, or PBMCs supplied cDNA or gDNA.

Repertoires were generated with immunoSEQ multiplex PCR, while TCRdb's copy carries only in-frame clones and drops some. The data contain 140,000 to 150,000 clones, 65% to 85% of them singletons. The sequence derives from a man in his fifties with active or convalescent COVID-19. J is TRBJ1-5 and V is TRBV11-1; weak D call: TRBD1 (5 bases). The specimen sequenced was peripheral blood. The CDR3 region is CASSPGGGQPQHF. CDR3 sequence (DNA): TGTGCCAGCAGCCCGGGGGGAGGGCAGCCCCAGCATTTT.